This TCR beta chain was observed in a study of blood T cell repertoires in COVID-19. Whole-study context: COVID-19 samples, acute and convalescent, were from the United States, Italy and Spain. Sources were T cells, B-cell-depleted T cells, or PBMCs; the material itself was cDNA or gDNA.

This clone was picked up one time. Per germline, CDR1 SNHLY and CDR2 FYNNEI. V lost 4 bases and J lost 4; bases outside the gene matches: 5. The CDR3 length is 14 residues. As handled by the study authors: Amplifying reference gene primers gave estimates of nucleated cell counts. The data were produced by immunoSEQ multiplex PCR, yet TCRdb's version contains in-frame clones alone and is incomplete. The D gene and trimming were derived from the DNA, and the V and J assignments and clone size from that table. The sample carries 55,000 to 70,000 clones, around nine tenths recorded once. It was during active infection that Seattle patients were enrolled and then longitudinally followed.

This sequence originates from a woman aged 45 to 65 with COVID-19, enrolled during active disease. Sequenced sample: peripheral blood. The chain combines TRBV2 with TRBJ2-7; 9 bases map to TRBD1. In nucleotides, the CDR3 is TGTGCCAGCAGTGGAAAGGGACAGGGTTACGAGCAGTACTTC. Its protein product is CASSGKGQGYEQYF.